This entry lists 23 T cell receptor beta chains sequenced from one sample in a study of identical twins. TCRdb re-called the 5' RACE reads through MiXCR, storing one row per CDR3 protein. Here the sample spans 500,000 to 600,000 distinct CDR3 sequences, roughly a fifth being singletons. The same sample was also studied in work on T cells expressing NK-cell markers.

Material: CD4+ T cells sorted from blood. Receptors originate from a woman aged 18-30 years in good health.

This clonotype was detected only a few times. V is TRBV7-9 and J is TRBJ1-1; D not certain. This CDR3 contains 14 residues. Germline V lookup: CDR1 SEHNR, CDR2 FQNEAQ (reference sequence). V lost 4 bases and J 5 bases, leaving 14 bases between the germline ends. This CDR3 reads CASSSHAGETEAFF. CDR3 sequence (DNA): TGTGCCAGCAGCTCCCACGCAGGTGAAACTGAAGCTTTCTTT. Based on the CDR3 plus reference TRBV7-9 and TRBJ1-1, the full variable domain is DTGVSQNPRHKITKRGQNVTFRCDPISEHNRLYWYRQTLGQGPEFLTYFQNEAQLEKSRLLSDRFSAERPKGSFSTLEIQRTEQGDSAMYLCASSSHAGETEAFFGQGTRLTVV.

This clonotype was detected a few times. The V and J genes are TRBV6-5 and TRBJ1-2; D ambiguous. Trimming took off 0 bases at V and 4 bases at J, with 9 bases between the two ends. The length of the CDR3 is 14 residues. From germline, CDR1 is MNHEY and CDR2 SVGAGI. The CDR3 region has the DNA TGTGCCAGCAGTTACTCGGCAGTTACCTATGGCTACACCTTC. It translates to CASSYSAVTYGYTF.

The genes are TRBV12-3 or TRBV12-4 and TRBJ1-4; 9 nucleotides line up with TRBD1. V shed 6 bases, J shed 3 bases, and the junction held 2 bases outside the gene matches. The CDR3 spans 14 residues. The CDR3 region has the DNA TGTGCCAGCAGGGGACAGGGAGCTAATGAAAAACTGTTTTTT. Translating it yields CASRGQGANEKLFF.

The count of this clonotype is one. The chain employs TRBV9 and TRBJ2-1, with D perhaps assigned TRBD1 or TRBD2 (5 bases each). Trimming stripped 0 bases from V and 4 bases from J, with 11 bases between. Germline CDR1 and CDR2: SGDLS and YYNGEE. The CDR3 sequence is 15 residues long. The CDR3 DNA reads TGTGCCAGCAGCGTAGACGGGACGGGTTACAATGAGCAGTTCTTC. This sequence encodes CASSVDGTGYNEQFF.

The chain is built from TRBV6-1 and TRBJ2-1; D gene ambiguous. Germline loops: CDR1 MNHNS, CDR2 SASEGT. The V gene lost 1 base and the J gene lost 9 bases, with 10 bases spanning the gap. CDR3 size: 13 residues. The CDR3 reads CASSEDRVREQFF. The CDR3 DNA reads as TGTGCCAGCAGTGAAGATCGTGTGCGTGAGCAGTTCTTC.

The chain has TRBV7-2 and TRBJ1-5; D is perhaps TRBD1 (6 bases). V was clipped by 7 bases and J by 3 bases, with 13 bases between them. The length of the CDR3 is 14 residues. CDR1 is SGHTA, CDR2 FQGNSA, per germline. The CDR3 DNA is TGTGCCAGCACCTCGACAGGTCCCAATCAGCCCCAGCATTTT. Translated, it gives CASTSTGPNQPQHF. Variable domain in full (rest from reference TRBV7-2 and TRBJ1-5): GAGVSQSPSNKVTEKGKDVELRCDPISGHTALYWYRQSLGQGLEFLIYFQGNSAPDKSGLPSDRFSAERTGGSVSTLTIQRTQQEDSAVYLCASTSTGPNQPQHFGDGTRLSIL.

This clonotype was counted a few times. CDR3 sequence: CASENGYGYTF. CDR3 DNA sequence: TGTGCCAGCGAGAACGGCTATGGCTACACCTTC. The chain is built from TRBV9 and TRBJ1-2; D is unclear. This CDR3 spans 11 amino acids. Trimming stripped 7 bases from V and 4 bases from J, with 8 bases between. Germline CDR1 SGDLS, CDR2 YYNGEE.

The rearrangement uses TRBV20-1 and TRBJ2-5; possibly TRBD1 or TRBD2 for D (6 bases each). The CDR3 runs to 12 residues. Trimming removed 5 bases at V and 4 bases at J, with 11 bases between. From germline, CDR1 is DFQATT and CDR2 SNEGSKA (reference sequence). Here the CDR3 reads CSARGPGETQYF. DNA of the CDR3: TGCAGTGCTCGGGGGCCGGGAGAGACCCAGTACTTC.

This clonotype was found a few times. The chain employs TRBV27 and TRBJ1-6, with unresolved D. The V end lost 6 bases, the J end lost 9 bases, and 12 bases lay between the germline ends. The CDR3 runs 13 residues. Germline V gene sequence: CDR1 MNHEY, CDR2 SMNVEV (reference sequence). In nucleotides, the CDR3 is TGTGCCAGCAGCCGTCCCGGGAGTTCACCCCTCCACTTT. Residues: CASSRPGSSPLHF.

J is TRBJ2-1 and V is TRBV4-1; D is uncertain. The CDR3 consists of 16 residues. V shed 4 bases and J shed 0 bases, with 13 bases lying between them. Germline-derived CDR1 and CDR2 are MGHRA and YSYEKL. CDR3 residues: CASSPSWASSYNEQFF. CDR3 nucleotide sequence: TGCGCCAGCAGCCCAAGCTGGGCGAGCTCCTACAATGAGCAGTTCTTC.

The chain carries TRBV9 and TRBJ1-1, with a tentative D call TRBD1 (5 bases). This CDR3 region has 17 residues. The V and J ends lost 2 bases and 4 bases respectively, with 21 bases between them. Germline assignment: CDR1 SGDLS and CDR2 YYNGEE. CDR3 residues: CASSVGGLSRRGTEAFF. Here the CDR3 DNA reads TGTGCCAGCAGCGTTGGGGGACTCTCCCGACGAGGCACTGAAGCTTTCTTT.

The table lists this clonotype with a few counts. The CDR3: CASSKRTGLGLRLGTGELFF. CDR3 nucleotides: TGTGCCAGCAGTAAGAGGACAGGGCTTGGGTTGAGACTTGGCACCGGGGAGCTGTTTTTT. The J gene is TRBJ2-2, the V gene TRBV27, with 8 bases lining up with TRBD1. The CDR3 has 20 residues. Trimming took 5 bases from V and 4 from J; bases not matched to a gene: 21. The germline V gene has CDR1 MNHEY and CDR2 SMNVEV (reference sequence).

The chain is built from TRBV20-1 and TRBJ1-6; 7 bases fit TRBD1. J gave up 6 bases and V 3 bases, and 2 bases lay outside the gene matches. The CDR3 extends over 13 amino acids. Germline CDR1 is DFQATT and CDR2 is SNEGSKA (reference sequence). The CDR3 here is CSASDRANSPLHF. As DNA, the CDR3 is TGCAGTGCTAGTGACAGGGCTAATTCACCCCTCCACTTT.

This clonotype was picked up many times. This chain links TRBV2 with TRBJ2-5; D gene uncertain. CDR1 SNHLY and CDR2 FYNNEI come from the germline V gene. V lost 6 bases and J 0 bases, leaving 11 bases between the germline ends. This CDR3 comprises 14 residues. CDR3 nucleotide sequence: TGTGCCAGCAGATACCATCAGTACCAAGAGACCCAGTACTTC. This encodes CASRYHQYQETQYF.

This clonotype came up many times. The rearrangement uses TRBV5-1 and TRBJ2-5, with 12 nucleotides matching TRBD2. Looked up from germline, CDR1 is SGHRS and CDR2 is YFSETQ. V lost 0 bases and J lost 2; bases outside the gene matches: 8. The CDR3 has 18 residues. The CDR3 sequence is CASSLERGLAGHQETQYF. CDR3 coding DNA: TGCGCCAGCAGCTTGGAACGGGGACTAGCGGGCCATCAAGAGACCCAGTACTTC.

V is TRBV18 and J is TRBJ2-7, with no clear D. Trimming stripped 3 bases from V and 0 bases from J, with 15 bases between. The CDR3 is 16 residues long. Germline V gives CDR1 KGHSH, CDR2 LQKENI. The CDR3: CASSPNGRSFSYEQYF. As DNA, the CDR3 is TGTGCCAGCTCACCTAATGGACGGTCCTTCTCCTACGAGCAGTACTTC.

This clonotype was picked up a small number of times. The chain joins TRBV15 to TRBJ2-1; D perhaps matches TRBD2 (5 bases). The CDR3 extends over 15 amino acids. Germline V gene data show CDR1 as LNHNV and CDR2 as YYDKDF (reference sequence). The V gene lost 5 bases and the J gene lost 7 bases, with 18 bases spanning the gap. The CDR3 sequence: CATSLGMGGLNEQFF. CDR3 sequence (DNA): TGTGCCACCAGCCTCGGAATGGGCGGGTTGAATGAGCAGTTCTTC.

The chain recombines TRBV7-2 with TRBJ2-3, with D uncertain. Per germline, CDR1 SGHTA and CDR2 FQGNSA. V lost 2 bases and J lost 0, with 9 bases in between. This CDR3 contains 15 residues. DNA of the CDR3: TGTGCCAGCAGCTTACGTGGTACCAGCACAGATACGCAGTATTTT. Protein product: CASSLRGTSTDTQYF. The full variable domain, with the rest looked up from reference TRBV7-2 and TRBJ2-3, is GAGVSQSPSNKVTEKGKDVELRCDPISGHTALYWYRQSLGQGLEFLIYFQGNSAPDKSGLPSDRFSAERTGGSVSTLTIQRTQQEDSAVYLCASSLRGTSTDTQYFGPGTRLTVL.

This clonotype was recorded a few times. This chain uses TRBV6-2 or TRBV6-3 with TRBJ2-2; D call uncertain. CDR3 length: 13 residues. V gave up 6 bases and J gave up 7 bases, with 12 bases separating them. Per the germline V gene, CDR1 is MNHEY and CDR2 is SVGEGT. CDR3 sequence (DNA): TGTGCCAGCAGCCGCCCGGGTTTCGGGGAGCTGTTTTTT. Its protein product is CASSRPGFGELFF.

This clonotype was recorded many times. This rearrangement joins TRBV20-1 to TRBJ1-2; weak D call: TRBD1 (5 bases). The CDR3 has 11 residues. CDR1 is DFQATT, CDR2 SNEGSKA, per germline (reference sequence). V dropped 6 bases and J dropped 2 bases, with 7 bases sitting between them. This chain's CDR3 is CSARVNYGYTF. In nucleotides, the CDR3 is TGCAGTGCCAGGGTAAACTATGGCTACACCTTC.

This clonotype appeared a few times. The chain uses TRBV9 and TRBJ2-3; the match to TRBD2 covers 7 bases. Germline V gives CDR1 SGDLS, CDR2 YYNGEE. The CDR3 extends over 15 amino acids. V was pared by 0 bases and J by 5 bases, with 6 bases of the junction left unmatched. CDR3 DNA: TGTGCCAGCAGCGTAGTTCCTAGCGGAAGAGATACGCAGTATTTT. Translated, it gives CASSVVPSGRDTQYF.

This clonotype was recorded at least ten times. CDR3 nucleotides: TGTGCCAGCAGTTTACAGGGGAGCCACGAGCAGTACTTC. This sequence encodes CASSLQGSHEQYF. The chain employs TRBV12-3 or TRBV12-4 and TRBJ2-7, with D tentatively TRBD1 (6 bases). This CDR3 has 13 residues. Trimming cost V 2 bases and J 5 bases, with 10 bases left between them.

The CDR3 DNA reads as TGTGCCAGCAGCCCGCTGGATGCTGCCGCAGAGCAGTTCTTC. Encoded protein: CASSPLDAAAEQFF. The chain uses TRBV7-9 and TRBJ2-1; no clear D gene. V lost 5 bases to trimming and J lost 10 bases, with 18 bases between them. This CDR3 comprises 14 residues. Germline CDR1 and CDR2: SEHNR and FQNEAQ (reference sequence).